These T cell receptor beta chains were read from a single sample in a study of blood T cell repertoires in COVID-19. Profiled with immunoSEQ multiplex PCR; TCRdb holds only in-frame clones, not every one. The table shows some 290,000 clones, with over 65% occurring only once. Sequencing used peripheral blood. All receptors derive from a man in his 60s who had recovered from COVID-19. The CDR3 runs from the conserved cysteine through the conserved F or W. Fields, in order: V gene, J gene, CDR3 protein.

TRBV3-1/TRBV3-2	TRBJ2-1	CASSFPGGNEQFF
TRBV10-2	TRBJ2-5	CASSDRGIQETQYF
TRBV19	TRBJ2-1	CATGGRDGAYNEQFF
TRBV5-1	TRBJ2-3	CASSVPNGDTQYF
TRBV12-5	TRBJ2-6	CASGLALPGLAGGRYSGANVLTF
TRBV20-1	TRBJ1-6	CSASGQISYNSPLHF
TRBV6-5	TRBJ1-6	CASRDSSYNSPLHF
TRBV29-1	TRBJ1-1	CSGSIAGEAFF
TRBV2	TRBJ1-1	CASSLGQSEAFF
TRBV3-1/TRBV3-2	TRBJ1-2	CASSQGARYGYTF
TRBV6-1	TRBJ2-1	CASSEMGPQYNEQFF
TRBV10-2	TRBJ2-7	CASSGQGLYEQYF
TRBV2	TRBJ2-5	CASSIRQVQETQYF
TRBV29-1	TRBJ2-6	CSVASRGRGSGANVLTF
TRBV6-5	TRBJ1-1	CASSYHRLNTEAFF
TRBV27	TRBJ1-5	CASSLFQGSQPQHF
TRBV5-4	TRBJ1-3	CASSMDRVKGNTIYF
TRBV5-4	TRBJ2-7	CASSSEPRSYEQYF
TRBV29-1	TRBJ1-2	CSVERGWDGKNYGYTF
TRBV5-8	TRBJ2-3	CASSLGGANTDTQYF
TRBV30	TRBJ1-1	CAWRWGGRGTEAFF
TRBV11-2	TRBJ1-5	CASSLGAGVPQHF
TRBV2	TRBJ2-3	CASSDLAGAGNTDTQYF
TRBV6-5	TRBJ2-7	CASSYQAGRSYEQYF
TRBV2	TRBJ2-3	CASSDVSGGTTDTQYF
TRBV19	TRBJ2-1	CASSINVLRLAHEQFF
TRBV25-1	TRBJ2-5	CASSEERVQETQYF
TRBV28	TRBJ1-1	CASRLGTGRTEAFF
TRBV5-4	TRBJ2-2	CASSLESTAGELFF
TRBV11-2	TRBJ2-1	CASRPVAGRGNEQFF
TRBV28	TRBJ2-3	CASSFGNLAGGKDTQYF
TRBV7-2	TRBJ2-1	CASSSYPPGLVLFF
TRBV7-8	TRBJ2-1	CASSPGEVSGEQFF
TRBV30	TRBJ1-6	CAWRQGNNSPLHF
TRBV6-5	TRBJ2-5	CASSSGLAGGRETQYF